Each of the 18 T cell receptor beta chains below was sequenced from the same sample in a study of patients and donors after allogeneic stem cell transplantation. From the RT-PCR reads, TCRdb called clonotypes with MiXCR, one entry per CDR3 protein. Of 100,000 to 120,000 distinct CDR3 sequences listed, 35% are singletons. Sequenced material: blood, either unsorted or a sorted T cell fraction (not recorded which). Receptors originate from a human donor who was either an allogeneic HSCT recipient or a stem cell or donor lymphocyte infusion donor (not recorded which). It is not recorded whose cells these are; they may come from a transplant donor.

This clonotype was detected many times. The chain employs TRBV7-2 and TRBJ1-6; D gene unclear. Germline CDR1 reads SGHTA; CDR2 reads FQGNSA. The V gene lost 3 bases and the J gene lost 8 bases, with 11 bases spanning the gap. The CDR3 contains 14 residues. CDR3 loop: CASSFQVWDSPLHF. CDR3 bases: TGTGCCAGCAGCTTTCAAGTTTGGGATTCACCCCTCCACTTT.

The chain employs TRBV12-3 or TRBV12-4 and TRBJ2-5, with 7 bases fitting TRBD2. After removal of 4 bases from V and 5 bases from J, the junction contained 7 bases not matched to a gene. The CDR3 is 14 residues long. The CDR3 loop is CASSYGGGWETQYF. CDR3 DNA sequence: TGTGCCAGCAGTTATGGGGGGGGATGGGAGACCCAGTACTTC.

This chain uses TRBV12-3 or TRBV12-4 with TRBJ1-2; D remains ambiguous. The CDR3 consists of 13 residues. Trimming pared 5 bases from V and 8 bases from J, leaving 15 bases between. CDR3 residues: CASSPSSPRGYTF. CDR3 in DNA: TGTGCCAGCAGTCCTTCATCTCCGAGGGGCTACACCTTC.

In this sample, this clonotype turned up a few times. The V call is TRBV5-6, the J call TRBJ1-5; D is possibly TRBD1 (6 bases). Germline CDR1 is SGHDT and CDR2 is YYEEEE. The CDR3 has 14 residues. Deletions cut 1 base from V and 7 bases from J, with 12 bases between. The CDR3 DNA is TGTGCCAGCAGCTTGCTCAGGGGAACGCAGCCCCAGCATTTT. Protein: CASSLLRGTQPQHF.

CDR3 in amino acids: CASSQGQKNEQFF. DNA of the CDR3: TGTGCCAGCAGCCAAGGGCAGAAAAATGAGCAGTTCTTC. The chain joins TRBV3-1 to TRBJ2-1; D uncertain. V was shortened by 1 base and J by 7 bases, with 8 bases between the two germline ends. CDR1 is LGHDT, CDR2 YNNKEL, per germline (reference sequence). This CDR3 has 13 residues.

The chain carries TRBV5-1 and TRBJ1-6, with D possibly matching TRBD1 (5 bases). The V end was cut by 1 base, the J end by 3 bases, with 8 bases between. This CDR3 comprises 15 residues. The germline V gene has CDR1 SGHRS and CDR2 YFSETQ. The CDR3 reads CASSLWGDYNSPLHF. DNA of the CDR3: TGCGCCAGCAGCTTGTGGGGGGACTATAATTCACCCCTCCACTTT. The whole variable domain, filled in from reference TRBV5-1 and TRBJ1-6, reads KAGVTQTPRYLIKTRGQQVTLSCSPISGHRSVSWYQQTPGQGLQFLFEYFSETQRNKGNFPGRFSGRQFSNSRSEMNVSTLELGDSALYLCASSLWGDYNSPLHFGNGTRLTVT.

The chain uses TRBV9 and TRBJ2-1, with 13 bases fitting TRBD2. The CDR3 contains 16 residues. Germline lookup yields CDR1 SGDLS and CDR2 YYNGEE. Trimming took 4 bases from V and 9 from J; bases not matched to a gene: 10. The chain's CDR3 is CASSTTSGRARAEQFF. In nucleotides, the CDR3 is TGTGCCAGCAGCACCACTAGCGGGAGGGCCAGAGCTGAGCAGTTCTTC.

This clonotype appeared a few times. The CDR3 here is CASSLDLVAGYTF. The CDR3, as DNA: TGTGCCAGCAGTTTAGACCTCGTGGCTGGCTACACCTTC. The V gene is TRBV28, the J gene TRBJ1-2; no clear D gene. This CDR3 has 13 residues. Germline V CDR1 and CDR2: MDHEN, SYDVKM. Trimming removed 2 bases at V and 7 bases at J, with 11 bases between.

This clonotype was counted between two and nine times. J is TRBJ2-1 and V is TRBV10-2; D is undetermined. This CDR3 has 15 amino acids. Germline loops: CDR1 WSHSY, CDR2 SAAADI. Trimming cost V 5 bases and J 2 bases, with 13 bases left between them. In DNA form, the CDR3 reads TGCGCCAGCAGTCCACCCACTGCCCCCTACAATGAGCAGTTCTTC. This gives the protein CASSPPTAPYNEQFF.

The chain combines TRBV7-8 with TRBJ1-1; possible D gene TRBD1, 5 bases. The V end lost 5 bases, the J end lost 1 base, and 14 bases lay between the germline ends. This CDR3 region has 15 residues. Germline values: CDR1 SGHVS, CDR2 FQNEAQ. The CDR3 DNA sequence: TGTGCCAGCAGCAGACAGAAAGGGAGGAACACTGAAGCTTTCTTT. Translation gives CASSRQKGRNTEAFF.

The CDR3: CSAPLDHGSYNEQFF. The CDR3 nucleotides read TGCAGCGCCCCTCTAGATCATGGCTCCTACAATGAGCAGTTCTTC. This chain links TRBV29-1 with TRBJ2-1; D not certain. Trimming cost V 7 bases and J 0 bases, with 16 bases left between them. Germline values: CDR1 SQVTM, CDR2 ANQGSEA. The CDR3 extends over 15 amino acids.

The V and J genes are TRBV7-9 and TRBJ1-2, with TRBD1 matching over 8 bases. This CDR3 spans 15 amino acids. Losses at the gene ends were 7 bases for V and 2 bases for J; bases not matched to a gene: 9. CDR1 SEHNR and CDR2 FQNEAQ come from the germline V gene (reference sequence). The CDR3 reads CASNPGQGANYGYTF. CDR3 bases: TGTGCCAGCAATCCAGGACAGGGAGCGAACTATGGCTACACCTTC.

A few counts support this clonotype. The chain has TRBV5-1 and TRBJ1-6, with 8 bases matching TRBD1. Germline assignment: CDR1 SGHRS and CDR2 YFSETQ. V lost 4 bases to trimming and J lost 10 bases; unmatched junction nucleotides: 7. The CDR3 sequence is 14 residues long. CDR3 coding DNA: TGCGCCAGCAGCCCCGACAGGGGACGATCACCCCTCCACTTT. Its protein product is CASSPDRGRSPLHF.

There are a few counts of this clonotype. Here the CDR3 reads CASRHPSVAGGSTDTQYF. The CDR3 coding sequence is TGTGCCAGCAGACACCCAAGCGTAGCGGGAGGGTCCACAGATACGCAGTATTTT. This rearrangement joins TRBV28 to TRBJ2-3; 11 nucleotides align to TRBD2. The CDR3 extends over 18 amino acids. The trim removed 6 bases at V and 2 bases at J, leaving 13 bases unmatched. Germline CDR1 MDHEN, CDR2 SYDVKM.

This clonotype was detected only a few times. The chain recombines TRBV30 with TRBJ2-3, with 8 bases matching TRBD2. This CDR3 is built from 13 residues. CDR1 and CDR2 from the germline V gene are GTSNPN and SVGIG (reference sequence). The junction had 3 bases not matched to a gene; V was cut back by 0 bases and J by 7 bases. DNA of the CDR3: TGTGCCTGGAGTGTAAGCGGGAGCTATACGCAGTATTTT. It yields the protein CAWSVSGSYTQYF.

This clonotype has only a few counts. Germline and junction disagree at one end, which may indicate a read error. J is TRBJ1-2 and V is TRBV9; no definite D call. The CDR3 is 13 amino acids. Germline-derived CDR1 and CDR2 are SGDLS and YYNGEE. CDR3 bases: TGTGCCAGCAGCGTAGCTACGAACTCTGGCTACACCTTC. It translates to CASSVATNSGYTF.

This chain connects TRBV18 to TRBJ2-2; D might be TRBD2 (5 bases). The V and J ends lost 6 bases and 0 bases respectively, with 5 bases between them. The germline V gene encodes CDR1 KGHSH and CDR2 LQKENI. CDR3 length: 13 residues. CDR3 nucleotide sequence: TGTGCCAGCTCGCGGGCGAACACCGGGGAGCTGTTTTTT. This translates into CASSRANTGELFF.

This rearrangement joins TRBV9 to TRBJ1-5; D might be TRBD1 (6 bases). The length of the CDR3 is 15 residues. V was trimmed by 4 bases and J by 0 bases, leaving 11 bases between them. Germline V lookup: CDR1 SGDLS, CDR2 YYNGEE. The CDR3 spells CASSPGHNSNQPQHF. The CDR3 bases are TGTGCCAGCAGCCCGGGACACAATAGCAATCAGCCCCAGCATTTT. The full variable domain, its missing parts supplied by reference TRBV9 and TRBJ1-5, is DSGVTQTPKHLITATGQRVTLRCSPRSGDLSVYWYQQSLDQGLQFLIQYYNGEERAKGNILERFSAQQFPDLHSELNLSSLELGDSALYFCASSPGHNSNQPQHFGDGTRLSIL.